The 28 T cell receptor beta chains in this list originate from one sample, sequenced in a study of response to subunit inactivated influenza vaccine. TCRdb re-called the RT-PCR reads through MiXCR, storing one row per CDR3 protein. The sample holds fewer than 800,000 distinct CDR3 sequences, less than 20% seen once. Sequences were derived from PBMCs from blood, sampled roughly 12 days after vaccination. Receptor source: a man aged 50-59 years who received an inactivated influenza vaccine.

The chain joins TRBV27 to TRBJ2-7; D is perhaps TRBD1 (6 bases). Germline loops: CDR1 MNHEY, CDR2 SMNVEV (reference sequence). The CDR3 sequence is 12 residues long. V was pared by 8 bases and J by 3 bases, with 11 bases between. CDR3 in amino acids: CASGQWVYEQYF. The CDR3 nucleotides read TGTGCCAGCGGACAGTGGGTCTACGAGCAGTACTTC.

This clonotype has a handful of counts. This chain links TRBV3-1 with TRBJ2-1; tentative D call: TRBD2 (5 bases). The germline V gene has CDR1 LGHDT and CDR2 YNNKEL (reference sequence). This CDR3 spans 13 amino acids. Trimming removed 4 bases from V and 11 bases from J, with 15 bases in between. CDR3 region: CASSLRVDQKQFF. The CDR3 DNA reads TGTGCCAGCAGCCTGAGGGTGGACCAGAAGCAGTTCTTC.

The chain is built from TRBV20-1 and TRBJ2-1, with 9 bases fitting TRBD2. CDR1 DFQATT and CDR2 SNEGSKA come from the germline V gene (reference sequence). This CDR3 spans 15 amino acids. Here the CDR3 reads CNAPQPVAGAVSQFF. CDR3 sequence (DNA): TGCAATGCCCCTCAGCCCGTAGCGGGAGCAGTATCCCAGTTCTTC.

This clonotype has more than one count but fewer than ten. This chain connects TRBV29-1 to TRBJ1-2, with D perhaps matching TRBD1 (6 bases). The germline gives CDR1 SQVTM, CDR2 ANQGSEA. Trimming removed 5 bases at V and 7 bases at J, with 26 bases between. This CDR3 has 16 amino acids. This CDR3 reads CSVWGPGQQGASGYTF. Here the CDR3 DNA reads TGCAGCGTTTGGGGTCCGGGACAACAAGGCGCTAGTGGCTACACCTTC.

The rearrangement uses TRBV5-6 and TRBJ2-7; 7 nucleotides agree with TRBD2. The CDR3 contains 13 residues. The junction had 6 bases not matched to a gene; V was cut back by 7 bases and J by 2 bases. Germline V gives CDR1 SGHDT, CDR2 YYEEEE. Here the CDR3 reads CASWGGTAYEQYF. Here the CDR3 DNA reads TGTGCCAGCTGGGGGGGAACAGCCTACGAGCAGTACTTC. The entire variable domain, with the rest obtained from reference TRBV5-6 and TRBJ2-7, is as follows: DAGVTQSPTHLIKTRGQQVTLRCSPKSGHDTVSWYQQALGQGPQFIFQYYEEEERQRGNFPDRFSGHQFPNYSSELNVNALLLGDSALYLCASWGGTAYEQYFGPGTRLTVT.

V and J are TRBV10-1 and TRBJ1-5; D is possibly TRBD1 (5 bases). The germline CDR1 and CDR2 sequences are WNHNN and SYGVQD (reference sequence). With 1 base removed from V and 5 bases from J, the gap between germline ends came to 9 bases. CDR3 size: 14 residues. For the CDR3, the DNA is TGCGCCAGCAGTGAGTGGTGGGGGGATCAGCCCCAGCATTTT. It specifies CASSEWWGDQPQHF.

This clonotype was counted many times. The chain has TRBV6-2 or TRBV6-3 and TRBJ2-2; D unresolved. From germline, CDR1 is MNHEY and CDR2 SVGEGT. The V gene lost 5 bases and the J gene lost 9 bases, with 7 bases spanning the gap. The CDR3 contains 11 residues. CDR3 in DNA: TGTGCCAGCAGTGAGGCTAGGGAGCTGTTTTTT. Its translation: CASSEARELFF.

The CDR3 nucleotides read TGTGCCAGCAGCAGATTAGCTGCCTACAATGAGCAGTTCTTC. Its translation: CASSRLAAYNEQFF. The chain combines TRBV7-6 with TRBJ2-1, with unresolved D. Trimming cost V 5 bases and J 2 bases, with 10 bases left between them. The CDR3 length is 14 residues. CDR1 SGHVS and CDR2 FNYEAQ come from the germline V gene. The variable domain in full, with the rest retrieved from reference TRBV7-6 and TRBJ2-1, is GAGVSQSPRYKVTKRGQDVALRCDPISGHVSLYWYRQALGQGPEFLTYFNYEAQQDKSGLPNDRFSAERPEGSISTLTIQRTEQRDSAMYRCASSRLAAYNEQFFGPGTRLTVL.

There are a few counts of this clonotype. The chain carries TRBV20-1 and TRBJ2-1; D is perhaps TRBD1 or TRBD2 (5 bases each). In germline, CDR1 is DFQATT, CDR2 SNEGSKA (reference sequence). V was pared by 3 bases and J by 1 base, with 7 bases between. The CDR3 totals 13 residues. For the CDR3, the DNA is TGCAGTGCTAGGAGGGGTTCCTACAATGAGCAGTTCTTC. It encodes CSARRGSYNEQFF.

The V gene is TRBV11-2, the J gene TRBJ2-5; D perhaps matches TRBD2 (6 bases). With 6 bases removed from V and 13 bases from J, the gap between germline ends came to 15 bases. This CDR3 contains 11 residues. In germline, CDR1 is SGHAT, CDR2 FQNNGV. CDR3 sequence reads: CASRGGEQLYF. Here the CDR3 DNA reads TGTGCCAGCAGGGGCGGGGAGCAACTGTACTTC.

The rearrangement uses TRBV28 and TRBJ2-5, with D possibly called TRBD1 or TRBD2 (5 bases each). The CDR3 spans 16 residues. The germline gives CDR1 MDHEN, CDR2 SYDVKM. V lost 6 bases and J 5 bases, leaving 22 bases between the germline ends. For the CDR3, the DNA is TGTGCCAGCAGCCTAGGGTTGCGGGTATGGGGGGAGACCCAGTACTTC. The encoded protein is CASSLGLRVWGETQYF.

The table lists this clonotype with a few counts. The chain recombines TRBV7-2 with TRBJ2-2; no clear D gene. Germline lookup yields CDR1 SGHTA and CDR2 FQGNSA. Trimming removed 2 bases from V and 5 bases from J, with 6 bases in between. The CDR3 runs to 13 residues. The CDR3 DNA sequence: TGTGCCAGCAGCTTACAAACTACCGGGGAGCTGTTTTTT. Protein: CASSLQTTGELFF.

This sequence joins TRBV21-1 and TRBJ2-1; TRBD1 reflects the table's D call only, with no check against the DNA. TRBV21-1 is labeled a pseudogene. The CDR3 consists of 19 residues. The chain's CDR3 is CASSTKTGDGRSSYNEQFF. The CDR3 nucleotides read TGTGCCAGCAGCACTAAGACAGGGGATGGAAGGAGCTCCTACAATGAGCAGTTCTTC.

This clonotype appeared many times. The J gene is TRBJ2-7, the V gene TRBV3-1; D is perhaps TRBD2 (7 bases). V was clipped by 0 bases and J by 4 bases, with 13 bases between them. This CDR3 region has 15 residues. Germline V gives CDR1 LGHDT, CDR2 YNNKEL (reference sequence). The CDR3 DNA follows: TGTGCCAGCAGCCAAGATCCCAGGGGAGGGTACGAGCAGTACTTC. Translated: CASSQDPRGGYEQYF.

The J gene is TRBJ2-7, the V gene TRBV4-2; possible D gene TRBD1, 5 bases. The germline V gene has CDR1 LGHNA and CDR2 YNFKEQ. This CDR3 comprises 14 residues. Trimming took 0 bases from V and 2 from J, leaving 8 bases between them. CDR3 bases: TGTGCCAGCAGCCAAGAGACGACAGCCTACGAGCAGTACTTC. It encodes CASSQETTAYEQYF.

CDR3 nucleotides: TGTGCCAGCAGCTTTTCGAAGTCGGGGGCAGATACGCAGTATTTT. It codes for CASSFSKSGADTQYF. The chain couples TRBV11-2 to TRBJ2-3; D might be TRBD2 (6 bases). This CDR3 is built from 15 residues. The V end lost 3 bases, the J end lost 4 bases, and 14 bases lay between the germline ends. From germline, CDR1 is SGHAT and CDR2 FQNNGV.

The V gene is TRBV4-1, the J gene TRBJ2-7; D could derive from TRBD1 or TRBD2 (5 bases each). The germline CDR1 and CDR2 sequences are MGHRA and YSYEKL. The CDR3 loop spans 17 amino acids. V was cut by 2 bases and J by 3 bases, with 20 bases left in between. This CDR3 is CASSQLPGTGTHYEQYF. The DNA of the CDR3 is TGCGCCAGCAGCCAATTACCGGGGACCGGGACCCACTACGAGCAGTACTTC.

This chain links TRBV28 with TRBJ2-2, with 7 bases aligning to TRBD2. Germline assignment: CDR1 MDHEN and CDR2 SYDVKM. This CDR3 is built from 15 residues. Trimming took 6 bases from V and 7 from J; bases not matched to a gene: 11. For the CDR3, the DNA is TGTGCCAGCAGCCCGCATGGGAGGGGCCACGGGGAGCTGTTTTTT. It yields the protein CASSPHGRGHGELFF.

The rearrangement uses TRBV18 and TRBJ1-2; 9 nucleotides align to TRBD1. Germline CDR1 reads KGHSH; CDR2 reads LQKENI. V lost 3 bases and J lost 12; bases outside the gene matches: 8. The CDR3 has 13 amino acids. CDR3 coding DNA: TGTGCCAGCTCACCGGATGACAGGGGGATTGACACCTTC. Amino acid sequence: CASSPDDRGIDTF.

This clonotype appeared a few times. V is TRBV27 and J is TRBJ2-1; D remains unclear. The germline V gene has CDR1 MNHEY and CDR2 SMNVEV (reference sequence). V was pared by 6 bases and J by 1 base, with 16 bases between. The CDR3 has 16 residues. CDR3 amino acids: CASSLVIGRSYNEQFF. The CDR3 DNA reads as TGTGCCAGCAGCCTCGTGATCGGACGGTCCTACAATGAGCAGTTCTTC.

This clonotype was seen at least ten times. This chain joins TRBV11-2 and TRBJ2-7; TRBD2 matches at 10 bases. Trimming took 7 bases from V and 4 from J; bases not matched to a gene: 13. The germline V gene has CDR1 SGHAT and CDR2 FQNNGV. The CDR3 length is 16 residues. Here the CDR3 reads CASTEIGLAGEYEQYF. As DNA, the CDR3 is TGTGCCAGCACCGAGATAGGGCTAGCGGGAGAGTACGAGCAGTACTTC. Filled out from reference TRBV11-2 and TRBJ2-7, the complete variable domain reads EAGVAQSPRYKIIEKRQSVAFWCNPISGHATLYWYQQILGQGPKLLIQFQNNGVVDDSQLPKDRFSAERLKGVDSTLKIQPAKLEDSAVYLCASTEIGLAGEYEQYFGPGTRLTVT.

This clonotype was counted between two and nine times. J is TRBJ2-2 and V is TRBV5-8, with 9 bases fitting TRBD1. CDR1 and CDR2 from the germline V gene are SGHTS and YDEGEE. V dropped 5 bases and J dropped 4; count of bases not matched to a gene: 12. There are 17 residues in the CDR3. The CDR3 loop is CASSPNRDREFTGELFF. DNA for the CDR3: TGTGCCAGCAGTCCCAACCGGGACAGGGAGTTCACCGGGGAGCTGTTTTTT.

This chain uses TRBV7-2 with TRBJ2-7, with D perhaps matching TRBD2 (5 bases). The germline gives CDR1 SGHTA, CDR2 FQGNSA. Trimming took 3 bases from V and 2 from J, leaving 14 bases between them. CDR3 length: 15 residues. Here the CDR3 DNA reads TGTGCCAGCAGCTTGAGCGGCCACAGAACCTACGAGCAGTACTTC. Its translation: CASSLSGHRTYEQYF.

This clonotype has more than one count but fewer than ten. The chain carries TRBV5-1 and TRBJ1-5; maybe TRBD1 (6 bases). This CDR3 has 15 residues. Germline V CDR1 and CDR2: SGHRS, YFSETQ. Trimming removed 0 bases at V and 4 bases at J, with 11 bases between. This chain's CDR3 is CASSLVGQPNQPQHF. DNA of the CDR3: TGCGCCAGCAGCTTGGTCGGACAGCCGAATCAGCCCCAGCATTTT.

V and J are TRBV6-1 and TRBJ2-1; the D gene is possibly TRBD2 (5 bases). Trimming cost V 8 bases and J 1 base, with 18 bases left between them. Germline CDR1 and CDR2: MNHNS and SASEGT. CDR3 length: 16 residues. The CDR3 bases are TGTGCCAGCGGGATGAGGGTAGGGATTTCCTACAATGAGCAGTTCTTC. The encoded protein is CASGMRVGISYNEQFF.

This clonotype appeared a few times. The chain couples TRBV7-9 to TRBJ2-7; weak D call: TRBD1 (6 bases). CDR1 and CDR2 (germline): SEHNR, FQNEAQ (reference sequence). The CDR3 length is 14 residues. Trimming stripped 5 bases from V and 3 bases from J, with 14 bases between. Written as DNA, the CDR3 is TGTGCCAGCAGCCGAGTTGGGGGCCGCTACGAGCAGTACTTC. It translates to CASSRVGGRYEQYF. The full variable domain, in which reference TRBV7-9 and TRBJ2-7 provide the parts outside the CDR3, is DTGVSQNPRHKITKRGQNVTFRCDPISEHNRLYWYRQTLGQGPEFLTYFQNEAQLEKSRLLSDRFSAERPKGSFSTLEIQRTEQGDSAMYLCASSRVGGRYEQYFGPGTRLTVT.

This clonotype was counted between two and nine times. The V and J genes are TRBV4-3 and TRBJ2-1; D is unclear. CDR1 is LGHNA, CDR2 YSLEER, per germline. The CDR3 is made up of 20 amino acids. Trimming removed 1 base at V and 0 bases at J, with 22 bases between. The CDR3, as DNA: TGCGCCAGCAGCCAAGGGATCTTTGATATTGAGAGGAGCTCCTACAATGAGCAGTTCTTC. It translates to CASSQGIFDIERSSYNEQFF.

This clonotype has a count of ten or more. V and J are TRBV6-1 and TRBJ2-1; 8 nucleotides line up with TRBD2. CDR1 is MNHNS and CDR2 is SASEGT in the germline V gene. Germline trimming cut 11 bases from V and 4 bases from J; bases unmatched to any gene: 7. The length of the CDR3 is 13 residues. Written as DNA, the CDR3 is TGTGCCGCCAGCCGGGGGGGTTACAATGAGCAGTTCTTC. Translating it yields CAASRGGYNEQFF.